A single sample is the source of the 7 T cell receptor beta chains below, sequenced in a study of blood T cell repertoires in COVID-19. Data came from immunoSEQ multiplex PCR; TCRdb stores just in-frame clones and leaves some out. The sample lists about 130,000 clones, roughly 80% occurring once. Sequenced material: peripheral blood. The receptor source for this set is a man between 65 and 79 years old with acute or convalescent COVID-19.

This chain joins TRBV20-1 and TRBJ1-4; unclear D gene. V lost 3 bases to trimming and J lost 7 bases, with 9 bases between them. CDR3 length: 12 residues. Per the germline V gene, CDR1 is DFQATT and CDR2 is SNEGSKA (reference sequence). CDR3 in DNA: TGCAGTGCTAGTCCTCCGGGTGAAAAACTGTTTTTT. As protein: CSASPPGEKLFF.

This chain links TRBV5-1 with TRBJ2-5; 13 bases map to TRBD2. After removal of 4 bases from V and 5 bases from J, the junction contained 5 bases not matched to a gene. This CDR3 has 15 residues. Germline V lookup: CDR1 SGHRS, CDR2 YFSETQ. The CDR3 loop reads CASSRGTSGAETQYF. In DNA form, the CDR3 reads TGCGCCAGCAGCCGAGGGACTAGCGGGGCCGAGACCCAGTACTTC. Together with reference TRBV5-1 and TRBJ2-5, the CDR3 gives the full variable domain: KAGVTQTPRYLIKTRGQQVTLSCSPISGHRSVSWYQQTPGQGLQFLFEYFSETQRNKGNFPGRFSGRQFSNSRSEMNVSTLELGDSALYLCASSRGTSGAETQYFGPGTRLLVL.

The CDR3 here is CASSRGQGGSEQYF. Here the CDR3 DNA reads TGCGCCAGCAGCAGAGGACAGGGAGGCTCCGAGCAGTACTTC. This sequence joins TRBV4-1 and TRBJ2-7; 8 bases agree with TRBD1. Trimming took 5 bases from V and 6 from J; bases not matched to a gene: 9. The CDR3 loop spans 14 amino acids. Germline V gene data show CDR1 as MGHRA and CDR2 as YSYEKL.

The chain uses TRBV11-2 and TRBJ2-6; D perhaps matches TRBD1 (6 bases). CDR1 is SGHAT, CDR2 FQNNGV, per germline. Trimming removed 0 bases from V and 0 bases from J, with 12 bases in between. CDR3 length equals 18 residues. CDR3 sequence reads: CASSLDSSGASGANVLTF. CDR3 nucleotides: TGTGCCAGCAGCTTAGATTCGTCAGGGGCCTCTGGGGCCAACGTCCTGACTTTC.

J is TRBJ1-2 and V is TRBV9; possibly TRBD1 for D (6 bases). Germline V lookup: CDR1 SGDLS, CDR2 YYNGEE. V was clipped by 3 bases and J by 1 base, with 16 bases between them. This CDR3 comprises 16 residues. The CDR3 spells CASSAPSTGLNYGYTF. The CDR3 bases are TGTGCCAGCAGCGCCCCGTCGACAGGACTTAACTATGGCTACACCTTC. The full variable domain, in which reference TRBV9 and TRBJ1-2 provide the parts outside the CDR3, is DSGVTQTPKHLITATGQRVTLRCSPRSGDLSVYWYQQSLDQGLQFLIQYYNGEERAKGNILERFSAQQFPDLHSELNLSSLELGDSALYFCASSAPSTGLNYGYTFGSGTRLTVV.

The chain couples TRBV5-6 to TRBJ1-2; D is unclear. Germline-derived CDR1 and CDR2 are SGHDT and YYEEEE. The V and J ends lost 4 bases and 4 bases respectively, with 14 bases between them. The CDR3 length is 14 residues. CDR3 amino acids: CASSGQQNPYGYTF. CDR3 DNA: TGTGCCAGCAGCGGGCAACAGAATCCCTATGGCTACACCTTC.

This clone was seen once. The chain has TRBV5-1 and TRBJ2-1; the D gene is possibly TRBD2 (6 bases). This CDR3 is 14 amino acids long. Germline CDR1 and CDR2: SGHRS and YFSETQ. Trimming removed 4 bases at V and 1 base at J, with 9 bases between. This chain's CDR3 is CASSRAGSYNEQFF. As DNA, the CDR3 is TGCGCCAGCAGCCGCGCGGGGTCCTACAATGAGCAGTTCTTC.